The sequence of this T cell receptor beta chain was determined in a study of blood T cell repertoires in COVID-19 (dated by TCRdb to 2020 to 2022). Some background on the complete study: Samples from collaborators originated in the United States, Italy and Spain and spanned both the acute and convalescent phases of COVID-19. The prospective study material was composed of cDNA or gDNA derived from T cells, B-cell-depleted T cells, or PBMCs. Subjects who had been exposed to COVID-19, were actively infected with it, or had recovered from it provided the deeply sampled blood TCRbeta repertoires that made up the dataset. The repertoires were released in a freely available public database intended as a resource for research on the immune response to SARS-CoV-2. The samples were drawn from the first 160 participants of the ongoing ImmuneRACE study and from more than 1,000 subjects provided by 6 global collaborators. The sample metadata nearly always contained a de-identified subject ID, COVID-19 status, age in years and sex. Where available, HLA class I and class II types were obtained from metadata supplied by the sample provider rather than from assay-based typing. Here is what the overall study found, with its caveats: How much clinical and demographic metadata was included differed by source and by participant, and the metadata was provided uncurated.

Another Seattle source contributed samples from volunteer blood donors who had recovered from COVID-19. The collaborating institutions used their own protocols to collect whole blood in K2EDTA tubes. For TCRbeta analysis, collaborators shipped samples as frozen whole blood, isolated PBMCs, or DNA extracted from either of those sample types. This clone was found once. Its antigen is not yet known. Base quality data are lacking; no much larger clone is found one base away. TCRbeta CDR3 regions were amplified from genomic DNA using the immunoSEQ Assay, a bias-controlled multiplex PCR. The paper's processing steps were these. The number of nucleated cells in each sample was estimated by amplification of reference gene primers within the assay. To quantify the absolute abundance of each unique TCRbeta CDR3 rearrangement, sequence reads were collapsed and filtered. Productive Simpson clonality was computed per sample as the square root of Simpson's diversity index over productive rearrangements. As stored in TCRdb, this immuneACCESS dataset retains in-frame rearrangements with V and J assigned. A fraction of the clones does not appear; measured against another copy, unresolved V genes explain less than half of the discrepancy, and the remainder lacks a known reason. The V and J calls and clone size were taken over from that table, and D and trimming were inferred from the DNA. The sample includes 200,000 to 300,000 clones, with around 86% observed a single time. The ten most abundant clones make up 1.6% of the sample.

The germline V gene supplies CDR1 LGHNA and CDR2 YSLEER. Counted from cysteine to phenylalanine, this CDR3 has 15 amino acids. Of all the DNA, just the CDR3 is kept, 45 bases in frame from base 1. V loses 0 bases at its end and J loses 4 bases; junction bases beyond the gene matches: 3. Material: peripheral blood. This TCR came from a woman aged 60 to 75 who had recovered from COVID-19. The sequence links TRBV4-3 to TRBJ1-3, with 7 central nucleotides matching TRBD1. The CDR3 region: CASSQEQGFGNTIYF. The sequence in DNA is TGCGCCAGCAGCCAAGAACAGGGGTTCGGAAACACCATATATTTT.